The 15 T cell receptor beta chains listed next were all sequenced from one sample in a study of T-cell reconstitution after alpha-beta-depleted transplantation in children. Unique molecular identifiers were incorporated into the prepared TCRbeta library. TCRdb independently ran MiXCR on the PCR reads; one entry per CDR3 protein. Among 450,000 to 600,000 distinct CDR3 sequences listed, around 20% were seen once. The sample was PBMCs from the stem cell graft donor, taken from the stem cell graft. Every receptor here comes from a human donor who donated a stem cell graft to a child with acute lymphoblastic leukemia.

J is TRBJ2-3 and V is TRBV3-1; the match to TRBD1 covers 7 bases. CDR1 is LGHDT, CDR2 YNNKEL, per germline (reference sequence). With 0 bases clipped from V and 2 bases from J, the junction kept 8 bases outside the gene matches. CDR3 length: 17 amino acids. The CDR3 DNA follows: TGTGCCAGCAGCCAAGATCGTAGGGACAGCCCCACAGATACGCAGTATTTT. Protein sequence: CASSQDRRDSPTDTQYF.

The J gene is TRBJ2-7, the V gene TRBV25-1, with D maybe TRBD1 (6 bases). Between the trimmed V and J ends, which lost 5 bases and 7 bases, there was a span of 12 bases. The CDR3 has 12 amino acids. Germline V lookup: CDR1 MGHDK, CDR2 SYGVNS. CDR3 protein: CASSWSGTEQYF. CDR3 in DNA: TGTGCCAGCAGTTGGTCCGGGACAGAGCAGTACTTC.

This clonotype has just a few counts. The CDR3 is CASSMTSGFEQFF. CDR3 nucleotides: TGTGCCAGCAGCATGACTAGCGGGTTTGAGCAGTTCTTC. This chain uses TRBV9 with TRBJ2-1; 10 bases map to TRBD2. V shed 4 bases, J shed 9 bases, and the junction held 4 bases outside the gene matches. Germline-derived CDR1 and CDR2 are SGDLS and YYNGEE. This CDR3 has 13 residues. Together with reference TRBV9 and TRBJ2-1, the CDR3 gives the full variable domain: DSGVTQTPKHLITATGQRVTLRCSPRSGDLSVYWYQQSLDQGLQFLIQYYNGEERAKGNILERFSAQQFPDLHSELNLSSLELGDSALYFCASSMTSGFEQFFGPGTRLTVL.

This clonotype was counted between two and nine times. The V gene is TRBV29-1, the J gene TRBJ2-3; possible D gene TRBD1, 6 bases. The germline gives CDR1 SQVTM, CDR2 ANQGSEA. The CDR3 has 13 residues. V was cut by 0 bases and J by 8 bases, with 12 bases left in between. CDR3 region: CSVEDRGQLTQYF. The CDR3 bases are TGCAGCGTTGAAGATCGAGGACAGCTTACGCAGTATTTT.

This chain joins TRBV20-1 and TRBJ1-2, with D unresolved. This CDR3 region has 13 residues. V lost 0 bases and J lost 11, with 16 bases in between. Germline loops: CDR1 DFQATT, CDR2 SNEGSKA (reference sequence). The CDR3 protein is CSARERLLGEYTF. The DNA of the CDR3 is TGCAGTGCTAGAGAACGGCTTCTAGGCGAATACACCTTC.

This chain's CDR3 is CASRADRVLTDTQYF. DNA for the CDR3: TGCGCCAGCAGGGCGGACAGGGTGCTTACAGATACGCAGTATTTT. The V and J genes are TRBV5-1 and TRBJ2-3, with 8 bases lining up with TRBD1. V shed 5 bases and J 3 bases; nucleotides not matched to a gene: 8. Germline CDR1 reads SGHRS; CDR2 reads YFSETQ. The CDR3 has 15 residues.

V gene TRBV20-1 combines with J gene TRBJ2-3; perhaps TRBD1 as D (6 bases). V lost 4 bases to trimming and J lost 1 base, with 12 bases between them. This CDR3 region has 14 residues. CDR1 and CDR2 from the germline V gene are DFQATT and SNEGSKA (reference sequence). The CDR3, as DNA: TGCAGTGCTATAAGGGGGATTGGCACAGATACGCAGTATTTT. Translated: CSAIRGIGTDTQYF.

This sequence joins TRBV12-3 or TRBV12-4 and TRBJ1-1; 9 bases are shared with TRBD1. With 7 bases clipped from V and 4 bases from J, the junction kept 4 bases outside the gene matches. There are 13 residues in the CDR3. CDR3 sequence: CASNRGPGTEAFF. In DNA, the CDR3 is TGTGCCAGCAACAGGGGGCCGGGCACTGAAGCTTTCTTT.

The gene calls are TRBV20-1 and TRBJ2-7; 8 positions agree with TRBD2. V was clipped by 0 bases and J by 5 bases; unmatched bases: 6. The germline gives CDR1 DFQATT, CDR2 SNEGSKA (reference sequence). The CDR3 length is 14 residues. The CDR3 sequence: CSARDWLAGNEQYF. The CDR3 nucleotides read TGCAGTGCTAGAGATTGGCTAGCGGGTAACGAGCAGTACTTC.

This chain links TRBV27 with TRBJ2-1; 10 bases are shared with TRBD1. Per the germline V gene, CDR1 is MNHEY and CDR2 is SMNVEV (reference sequence). V dropped 5 bases and J dropped 1; count of bases not matched to a gene: 17. This CDR3 is 20 amino acids long. CDR3 protein: CASSTTRDRGFGMSYNEQFF. The CDR3 bases are TGTGCCAGCAGTACCACCCGGGACAGGGGATTCGGAATGTCCTACAATGAGCAGTTCTTC.

In this sample, this clonotype turned up many times. This sequence joins TRBV20-1 and TRBJ2-1; D call uncertain. Trimming pared 7 bases from V and 0 bases from J, leaving 13 bases between. CDR1 and CDR2 (germline): DFQATT, SNEGSKA (reference sequence). The CDR3 runs 14 residues. This CDR3 reads CSVPTSFSYNEQFF. As DNA, the CDR3 is TGCAGTGTCCCCACTTCTTTCTCCTACAATGAGCAGTTCTTC.

The sample holds many counts of this clonotype. V gene TRBV5-1 combines with J gene TRBJ2-2; D remains unclear. The V and J ends lost 3 bases and 3 bases respectively, with 9 bases between them. CDR3 length: 14 amino acids. The V gene's germline CDR1 is SGHRS and CDR2 YFSETQ. The CDR3 protein is CASSSEYYTGELFF. The CDR3 DNA sequence: TGCGCCAGCAGCTCCGAGTACTACACCGGGGAGCTGTTTTTT.

The CDR3 DNA sequence: TGTGCCAGCAGCTTGCCGGGGAGGCCCTACGAGCAGTACTTC. It codes for CASSLPGRPYEQYF. J is TRBJ2-7 and V is TRBV5-6, with D possibly TRBD2 on 6 matching bases. This CDR3 has 14 residues. Germline lookup yields CDR1 SGHDT and CDR2 YYEEEE. V was cut by 1 base and J by 2 bases, with 10 bases left in between. Supplemented by reference TRBV5-6 and TRBJ2-7, the full variable domain reads DAGVTQSPTHLIKTRGQQVTLRCSPKSGHDTVSWYQQALGQGPQFIFQYYEEEERQRGNFPDRFSGHQFPNYSSELNVNALLLGDSALYLCASSLPGRPYEQYFGPGTRLTVT.

This clonotype was detected a few times. This chain uses TRBV12-3 or TRBV12-4 with TRBJ1-5; maybe TRBD1 (6 bases). The CDR3 contains 14 residues. Trimming cost V 10 bases and J 7 bases, with 20 bases left between them. CDR3 region: CATTEVGGGQPQHF. The CDR3 nucleotides read TGTGCCACCACAGAGGTAGGGGGAGGACAGCCCCAGCATTTT.

The chain recombines TRBV29-1 with TRBJ1-1, with no clear D. This CDR3 is built from 10 residues. Germline values: CDR1 SQVTM, CDR2 ANQGSEA. V lost 2 bases and J lost 11, with 9 bases in between. Here the CDR3 reads CSVETVKAFF. The CDR3 coding sequence is TGCAGCGTTGAAACAGTTAAGGCTTTCTTT.